The T cell receptor beta chain under discussion was sequenced for a study of T cell changes during pregnancy in multiple sclerosis. The V end was cut by 0 bases, the J end by 5 bases, with 8 bases between. The CDR3 covers 13 residues. Germline V CDR1 and CDR2: SGHKS, YYEKEE (reference sequence). This table comes from immunoSEQ multiplex PCR, and its TCRdb copy is limited to in-frame clones, with some not included. The table includes some 68,000 clones, 91% detected once. The chain employs TRBV5-5 and TRBJ1-2, with D possibly being TRBD1 (5 bases). The material sequenced was peripheral blood, taken in the second trimester of pregnancy. This clonotype was obtained from a female donor with multiple sclerosis, enrolled in a pregnancy study. The CDR3 sequence: CASSLEQDYGYTF. The CDR3 nucleotides read TGTGCCAGCAGCTTGGAACAGGATTATGGCTACACCTTC.